These 26 T cell receptor beta chains were sequenced from one sample in a study of blood T cell repertoires in COVID-19. TCRdb keeps only in-frame clones here, not all; method: immunoSEQ multiplex PCR. The sample includes about 190,000 clones, 84% seen only once; the top ten take more than 2.5%. Sequenced sample: PBMCs or T cells enriched from blood (not recorded which). The origin of the receptors is a woman between 25 and 40 years old who had recovered from COVID-19.

The rearrangement links TRBV5-5 to TRBJ1-5; no clear D. The CDR3 runs to 15 residues. CDR1 SGHKS and CDR2 YYEKEE come from the germline V gene (reference sequence). V shed 0 bases and J shed 9 bases, with 16 bases lying between them. CDR3 sequence: CASSLEFGDEGPQHF. The CDR3 DNA reads as TGTGCCAGCAGCTTGGAATTTGGGGATGAGGGGCCCCAGCATTTT.

The rearrangement joins TRBV23-1 to TRBJ2-4; a possible D gene is TRBD1 (5 bases). TRBV23-1 belongs to the ORF category, with a function that is uncertain. V was cut by 4 bases and J by 3 bases, with 10 bases left in between. The CDR3 consists of 14 residues. The CDR3 protein is CASSPWGSKNIQYF. The CDR3 DNA follows: TGCGCCAGCAGTCCCTGGGGCAGCAAAAACATTCAGTACTTC.

In DNA, the CDR3 is TGTGCCACCAGTGATCGGCTGCACTTAGCGGGAGCGGGGAATGAGCAGTTCTTC. Amino acid sequence: CATSDRLHLAGAGNEQFF. This chain links TRBV24-1 with TRBJ2-1, with 9 bases fitting TRBD2. Per germline, CDR1 KGHDR and CDR2 SFDVKD. The CDR3 totals 18 residues. With V trimmed by 3 bases and J by 7 bases, 15 bases remained unmatched.

The V and J genes are TRBV6-5 and TRBJ1-2; TRBD1 matches 9 bases. Germline CDR1 MNHEY, CDR2 SVGAGI. CDR3 length: 15 residues. J was trimmed by 8 bases and V by 8 bases; bases with no gene match: 15. CDR3 residues: CASRIMGQGTGGYTF. DNA for the CDR3: TGTGCCAGCCGAATAATGGGACAGGGAACGGGCGGCTACACCTTC.

The V and J genes are TRBV19 and TRBJ2-2; weak D call: TRBD2 (7 bases). V lost 9 bases and J 3 bases, leaving 17 bases between the germline ends. This CDR3 is built from 15 residues. Germline V gene data show CDR1 as LNHDA and CDR2 as SQIVND (reference sequence). CDR3 nucleotide sequence: TGTGCCAGAAATCCGGGGGGCCCGGACACCGGGGAGCTGTTTTTT. This translates into CARNPGGPDTGELFF.

The CDR3 sequence is CAISMNRARSYEQYF. The CDR3 nucleotides read TGTGCCATATCTATGAACAGGGCCCGCTCCTACGAGCAGTACTTC. The V and J genes are TRBV28 and TRBJ2-7, with D possibly TRBD1 on 6 matching bases. There are 15 residues in the CDR3. CDR1 MDHEN and CDR2 SYDVKM come from the germline V gene. Deletions cut 10 bases from V and 0 bases from J, with 19 bases between.

The chain joins TRBV7-2 to TRBJ1-1; D perhaps matches TRBD1 (6 bases). V was trimmed by 0 bases and J by 5 bases, leaving 10 bases between them. The CDR3 runs to 14 residues. The V gene's germline CDR1 is SGHTA and CDR2 FQGNSA. CDR3 loop: CASSLAPRGTEAFF. The CDR3 DNA reads as TGTGCCAGCAGCTTAGCGCCAAGGGGGACTGAAGCTTTCTTT.

The chain has TRBV24-1 and TRBJ2-3; TRBD2 matches 7 bases. The V and J ends lost 0 bases and 2 bases, in that order; junction bases with no gene match: 4. CDR1 is KGHDR and CDR2 is SFDVKD in the germline V gene. The CDR3 spans 16 residues. The CDR3 spells CATSDLASGNTDTQYF. The CDR3, as DNA: TGTGCCACCAGTGATTTGGCTAGCGGAAACACAGATACGCAGTATTTT.

The genes are TRBV15 and TRBJ2-7; 9 nucleotides align to TRBD1. This CDR3 has 16 residues. The germline V gene has CDR1 LNHNV and CDR2 YYDKDF (reference sequence). V lost 1 base, J lost 3 bases, and 7 bases stayed unmatched. CDR3 residues: CATSRGRGQGFYEQYV. In DNA form, the CDR3 reads TGTGCCACCAGCAGAGGTAGGGGACAGGGCTTCTACGAGCAGTACGTC.

The CDR3 sequence is CTSSQDLAGVQYF. The CDR3 coding sequence is TGCACCAGCAGCCAGGACCTAGCGGGGGTACAGTACTTC. J is TRBJ2-5 and V is TRBV1; TRBD2 reflects the table's D call only, with no check against the DNA. TRBV1 is termed a pseudogene. The CDR3 loop spans 13 amino acids.

The chain has TRBV3-1 (or the pseudogene TRBV3-2) and TRBJ1-5; 9 positions match TRBD1. Looked up from germline, CDR1 is LGHDT and CDR2 is YNNKEL (reference sequence). V was pared by 4 bases and J by 6 bases, with 10 bases of the junction left unmatched. The CDR3 spans 16 residues. Here the CDR3 DNA reads TGTGCCAGCAGCCCCACGGGACAGGGAGCGGCTCAGCCCCAGCATTTT. It is translated as CASSPTGQGAAQPQHF.

V usage is TRBV11-2 and J usage is TRBJ1-4; D remains ambiguous. The germline V and J ends were trimmed by 6 bases and 0 bases, with 11 bases remaining between them. Germline CDR1 SGHAT, CDR2 FQNNGV. CDR3 size: 15 residues. Written as DNA, the CDR3 is TGTGCCAGCAGTTATACGTCAGCAACTAATGAAAAACTGTTTTTT. Translating it yields CASSYTSATNEKLFF.

The rearrangement joins TRBV7-2 to TRBJ2-5; 11 bases are a match to TRBD2. The CDR3 loop spans 15 amino acids. Germline V lookup: CDR1 SGHTA, CDR2 FQGNSA. Germline trimming cut 7 bases from V and 4 bases from J; bases unmatched to any gene: 8. The CDR3 DNA follows: TGTGCCAGCATCCTTAGCGGGGGGGCCGGAGAGACCCAGTACTTC. Translation gives CASILSGGAGETQYF. Looking up the rest from reference TRBV7-2 and TRBJ2-5 gives the full variable domain: GAGVSQSPSNKVTEKGKDVELRCDPISGHTALYWYRQSLGQGLEFLIYFQGNSAPDKSGLPSDRFSAERTGGSVSTLTIQRTQQEDSAVYLCASILSGGAGETQYFGPGTRLLVL.

This clone was detected only once. The chain uses TRBV3-1 (or the pseudogene TRBV3-2) and TRBJ1-2, with TRBD1 identical over 10 bases. V was pared by 3 bases and J by 4 bases, with 8 bases of the junction left unmatched. The CDR3 sequence is 16 residues long. Germline-derived CDR1 and CDR2 are LGHDT and YNNKEL (reference sequence). The DNA for the CDR3 is TGTGCCAGCAGCCACTCCGGGACAGGGGACCTCTATGGCTACACCTTC. This gives the protein CASSHSGTGDLYGYTF.

This clone was recorded once. J is TRBJ1-6 and V is TRBV18, with 7 positions matching TRBD1. CDR1 and CDR2 (germline): KGHSH, LQKENI. The V gene end was trimmed by 4 bases and the J gene end by 5 bases; junction bases not matched to a gene: 5. This CDR3 has 15 amino acids. CDR3 bases: TGTGCCAGCTCACACCGGGACAGTCATAATTCACCCCTCCACTTT. Residues: CASSHRDSHNSPLHF.

The chain links TRBV6-5 to TRBJ1-3; tentative D call: TRBD1 (6 bases). The CDR3 has 16 residues. Germline-derived CDR1 and CDR2 are MNHEY and SVGAGI. With 2 bases removed from V and 0 bases from J, the gap between germline ends came to 11 bases. The CDR3 bases are TGTGCCAGCAGTTACGACAGGCCCGACTCTGGAAACACCATATATTTT. Translation gives CASSYDRPDSGNTIYF.

The chain joins TRBV28 to TRBJ2-7, with D possibly matching TRBD1 (6 bases). Germline V gene sequence: CDR1 MDHEN, CDR2 SYDVKM. The CDR3 has 15 amino acids. V gave up 4 bases and J gave up 4 bases, with 17 bases separating them. The CDR3 nucleotides are TGTGCCAGCAGTTCGGTGGGGGCAGGACCTTACGAGCAGTACGTC. It encodes CASSSVGAGPYEQYV.

In its sample, this clone was seen once. The chain joins TRBV6-1 to TRBJ2-7; TRBD2 aligns across 12 bases. This CDR3 is built from 14 residues. J gave up 7 bases and V 3 bases, and 4 bases lay outside the gene matches. The germline CDR1 and CDR2 sequences are MNHNS and SASEGT. The CDR3, as DNA: TGTGCCAGCAGTGATCTCGGACTAGCGGGGGAGCAGTACGTC. Protein sequence: CASSDLGLAGEQYV.

The chain recombines TRBV28 with TRBJ2-1; 8 positions match TRBD2. V trimming: 8 bases; J trimming: 8 bases; junction bases outside the gene matches: 5. This CDR3 spans 12 amino acids. Germline CDR1 and CDR2: MDHEN and SYDVKM. The CDR3 region is CASGTSFYEQFF. CDR3 in DNA: TGTGCCAGCGGGACTAGTTTCTATGAGCAGTTCTTC.

The V call is TRBV11-1, the J call TRBJ2-3; TRBD2 aligns across 10 bases. Per the germline V gene, CDR1 is SGHAT and CDR2 is FQDESV (reference sequence). This CDR3 has 16 residues. V dropped 4 bases and J dropped 0; count of bases not matched to a gene: 4. CDR3 nucleotides: TGTGCCAGCAGCTATACTAGCGGGACTAGCACAGATACGCAGTATTTT. Translated, it gives CASSYTSGTSTDTQYF.

This clone was observed a single time. The V and J genes are TRBV6-1 and TRBJ2-1; 10 bases are a match to TRBD2. The CDR3 spans 16 residues. The V segment lost 4 bases and the J segment 0 bases; nucleotides outside the gene matches: 3. The V gene's germline CDR1 is MNHNS and CDR2 SASEGT. DNA for the CDR3: TGTGCCAGCAGTGGTAGCGGGGGGTCCTCCTACAATGAGCAGTTCTTC. This codes for CASSGSGGSSYNEQFF.

The rearrangement joins TRBV4-1 to TRBJ2-1, with TRBD2 matching over 8 bases. CDR1 is MGHRA and CDR2 is YSYEKL in the germline V gene. This CDR3 has 15 residues. Losses at the gene ends were 5 bases for V and 7 bases for J; bases not matched to a gene: 10. The CDR3 nucleotides are TGCGCCAGCAGCTACCTAGCGGGTACGGGGAATGAGCAGTTCTTC. Translating gives CASSYLAGTGNEQFF.

This clone has only a few counts. V gene TRBV15 combines with J gene TRBJ1-4, with TRBD1 matching over 11 bases. The CDR3 loop spans 13 amino acids. V shed 9 bases, J shed 8 bases, and the junction held 5 bases outside the gene matches. Germline V lookup: CDR1 LNHNV, CDR2 YYDKDF (reference sequence). The CDR3 bases are TGTGCCACTCGGGACAGGGGGGGCGAAAAACTGTTTTTT. Its translation is CATRDRGGEKLFF.

The chain links TRBV28 to TRBJ2-1, with D possibly being TRBD2 (5 bases). The germline V gene encodes CDR1 MDHEN and CDR2 SYDVKM. V was trimmed by 6 bases and J by 3 bases, leaving 21 bases between them. This CDR3 is built from 17 residues. This CDR3 is CASSSTLLAFHYNEQFF. The CDR3 coding sequence is TGTGCCAGCAGCTCCACCCTCCTAGCTTTCCACTACAATGAGCAGTTCTTC. Full variable domain (outside the CDR3, taken from reference TRBV28 and TRBJ2-1): DVKVTQSSRYLVKRTGEKVFLECVQDMDHENMFWYRQDPGLGLRLIYFSYDVKMKEKGDIPEGYSVSREKKERFSLILESASTNQTSMYLCASSSTLLAFHYNEQFFGPGTRLTVL.

The chain recombines TRBV7-2 with TRBJ2-1, with 9 bases identical to TRBD2. The CDR3 runs to 14 residues. V lost 2 bases, J lost 9 bases, and 5 bases stayed unmatched. The germline CDR1 and CDR2 sequences are SGHTA and FQGNSA. The CDR3 DNA reads TGTGCCAGCAGCTTATCGAGCGGGAGGAGTGAGCAGTTCTTC. It is translated as CASSLSSGRSEQFF.

The table lists this clone with a count of one. The V and J genes are TRBV28 and TRBJ2-7; 8 nucleotides align to TRBD1. The CDR3 extends over 12 amino acids. V shed 11 bases, J shed 0 bases, and the junction held 3 bases outside the gene matches. Germline CDR1 is MDHEN and CDR2 is SYDVKM. The CDR3 loop reads CASRGRSYEQYV. The CDR3 bases are TGTGCCTCCAGGGGGCGCTCCTACGAGCAGTACGTC.